Sequencing of this TCR beta chain was carried out in a study of blood T cell repertoires in COVID-19 (dated by TCRdb to 2019 to 2021). About the study as a whole: Collaborator samples came from the United States, Italy and Spain and covered acute and convalescent phases of COVID-19. The prospective study material was composed of cDNA or gDNA derived from T cells, B-cell-depleted T cells, or PBMCs. Deeply sampled blood TCRbeta repertoires from subjects exposed to, actively infected with, or recovered from COVID-19 were included in the dataset. A freely available public database, intended as a resource for researchers studying the immune response to SARS-CoV-2, is where the repertoires were released. Samples came from the ongoing ImmuneRACE study (first 160 participants) plus 1,254 subjects from 6 global collaborators. A de-identified subject ID, COVID-19 status, age in years and sex were almost always included in the sample metadata. HLA class I and class II types, where available, came from metadata supplied by the sample provider rather than from assay-based typing.

TCRbeta CDR3 regions were amplified from genomic DNA using the immunoSEQ Assay, a bias-controlled multiplex PCR. The study's own analysis went as follows. The number of nucleated cells in each sample was estimated from the amplification of reference gene primers within the assay. To quantify the absolute abundance of each unique TCRbeta CDR3 rearrangement, sequence reads were collapsed and filtered. For each sample, productive Simpson clonality was calculated as the square root of Simpson's diversity index over productive rearrangements. TCRdb stores this immuneACCESS table with in-frame sequences only. Part of the clones is absent; in the studies checked, under half of the shortfall reflects unresolved V genes, and no reason is known for the rest. V, J and clone size were drawn from that table, and D and trimming were deduced from the DNA. The sample table records about 110,000 clones; around 83% of these occur just once. Around 2% of the sample is in the top ten clones.

Paper-wide results and their limitations: The amount of clinical and demographic metadata varied by source and participant and was provided uncurated.

This clone appeared once. It has no known antigen specificity. It has no much larger one-base neighbor in the sample; base qualities were not kept. Collaborating institutions collected whole blood in K2EDTA tubes following their own protocols. For TCRbeta analysis, collaborators shipped samples in one of three forms: frozen whole blood, isolated PBMCs, or DNA extracted from either of those sample types. Including the terminal cysteine and phenylalanine, the CDR3 comprises 15 residues. CDR3 DNA only is kept here, 45 bases in frame from base 1. The germline V gene (reference sequence) yields MNHEY for CDR1 and SMNVEV for CDR2. Trimming removed 5 bases from V and 2 bases from J, leaving 16 bases between the germline ends.

The clonotype originates from a human donor in a cohort sampled during active COVID-19. The sequence is built from TRBV27 and TRBJ2-7, with TRBD1 as a weak D call on 6 bases. Sequenced input: peripheral blood. The CDR3 region has the sequence CASSSTGRVTYEQYF. The DNA sequence reads TGTGCCAGCAGTAGTACAGGGAGAGTAACCTACGAGCAGTACTTC.